This T cell receptor beta chain comes out of a study of CD8 T cells in Susac syndrome. With random hexamers, roughly 0.45 to 1 ug RNA was reverse transcribed. MiXCR, applied by TCRdb to the immunoSEQ multiplex PCR reads, yields one record per CDR3 protein. Of roughly 130,000 distinct CDR3 sequences listed, just under 95% are singletons. The CDR3 is 16 amino acids. With 2 bases removed from V and 0 bases from J, the gap between germline ends came to 11 bases. CDR1 and CDR2 from the germline V gene are LGHNT and FRNRAP. The source of this sequence is a human donor with Susac syndrome. This rearrangement joins TRBV12-5 to TRBJ1-5; unclear D gene. The sample consisted of CD8+ T cells from PBMCs. The CDR3 DNA is TGTGCTAGTGGTTTGTTCCCACGGAATAGCAATCAGCCCCAGCATTTT. Protein product: CASGLFPRNSNQPQHF.